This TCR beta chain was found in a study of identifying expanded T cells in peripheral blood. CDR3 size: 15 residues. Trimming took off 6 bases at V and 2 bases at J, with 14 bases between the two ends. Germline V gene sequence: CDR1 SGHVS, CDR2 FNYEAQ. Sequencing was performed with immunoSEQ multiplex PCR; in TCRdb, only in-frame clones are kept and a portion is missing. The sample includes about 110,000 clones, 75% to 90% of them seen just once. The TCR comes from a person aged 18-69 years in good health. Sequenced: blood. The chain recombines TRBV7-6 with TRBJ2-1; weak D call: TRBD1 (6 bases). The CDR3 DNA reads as TGTGCCAGCAGTCCGACACAGGGAACCTACAATGAGCAGTTCTTC. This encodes CASSPTQGTYNEQFF. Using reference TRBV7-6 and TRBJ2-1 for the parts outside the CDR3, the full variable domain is GAGVSQSPRYKVTKRGQDVALRCDPISGHVSLYWYRQALGQGPEFLTYFNYEAQQDKSGLPNDRFSAERPEGSISTLTIQRTEQRDSAMYRCASSPTQGTYNEQFFGPGTRLTVL.